This is a list of T cell receptor beta chains from one sample in a study of cytomegalovirus exposure and HLA in healthy donors. Measured with immunoSEQ multiplex PCR; TCRdb has only the in-frame clones, and not every one. The sample gives under 200,000 clones, roughly nine tenths of which show up once; approximately 2.9% is in the top ten. The sequencing sample was made of PBMCs. Receptor source: a woman in her late teens or twenties in good health and CMV-seropositive. Both conserved end residues are part of each CDR3. The D gene is left open where the match is weak. Clone size, where shown, is once, few, many, or a class for clones that have expanded.

cdr3_aa,cdr3_nt,v_call,d_call,j_call,clone_size
CASSIDSAGTYNEQFF,TGTGCCAGTAGTATAGATTCAGCGGGTACCTACAATGAGCAGTTCTTC,TRBV19,NA,TRBJ2-1,NA
CASSQDPSKWGEEGNQPQHF,TGCGCCAGCAGCCAAGATCCCTCCAAATGGGGGGAAGAAGGCAATCAGCCCCAGCATTTT,TRBV4-1,NA,TRBJ1-5,NA
CAISRQGVYNEQFF,TGTGCCATCAGTCGACAGGGGGTTTACAATGAGCAGTTCTTC,TRBV10-3,TRBD1,TRBJ2-1,NA
CASSLGTRQGYTEAFF,TGTGCCAGCAGCTTAGGAACCCGACAGGGCTACACTGAAGCTTTCTTT,TRBV7-8,TRBD1,TRBJ1-1,NA
CAISEGLAGGPRQETQYF,TGTGCCATCAGTGAAGGACTAGCGGGAGGGCCGAGGCAAGAGACCCAGTACTTC,TRBV10-3,TRBD2,TRBJ2-5,NA
CASSHGRTQGPQHF,TGTGCCAGCAGCCACGGACGGACTCAAGGGCCCCAGCATTTT,TRBV6-5,NA,TRBJ1-5,few
CASSSPSSPLMEQFF,TGCGCCAGCAGCTCCCCCTCTAGCCCCCTTATGGAGCAGTTCTTC,TRBV5-1,NA,TRBJ2-1,NA
CASSMPPGREQYF,TGTGCCAGTAGTATGCCGCCAGGGCGGGAGCAGTACTTC,TRBV19,NA,TRBJ2-7,NA
CASSLVVGLAGVADTQYF,TGTGCCAGCAGCTTAGTGGTGGGGCTAGCGGGAGTGGCAGATACGCAGTATTTT,TRBV7-9,TRBD2,TRBJ2-3,NA
CASSPPSVSYGYTF,TGTGCCAGCTCACCTCCCTCGGTAAGCTATGGCTACACCTTC,TRBV18,NA,TRBJ1-2,NA
CASSDGDRILNEQFF,TGTGCCAGCAGTGATGGGGACAGGATCTTGAATGAGCAGTTCTTC,TRBV6-4,TRBD1,TRBJ2-1,NA
CASSPVGSGTGELFF,TGTGCCAGCAGCCCCGTGGGTAGCGGCACCGGGGAGCTGTTTTTT,TRBV11-3,NA,TRBJ2-2,NA
CASSSLSGRTTYEQYF,TGTGCCAGCAGTTCCCTTAGCGGGAGAACGACTTACGAGCAGTACTTC,TRBV27,TRBD2,TRBJ2-7,NA
CASSLWGTVTGELFF,TGTGCCAGCAGTTTATGGGGGACAGTCACCGGGGAGCTGTTTTTT,TRBV28,TRBD1,TRBJ2-2,NA